The 10 T cell receptor beta chains listed next were all sequenced from one sample in a study of shared clonotypes between healthy human individuals. Some clones are missing from TCRdb's copy, which holds only in-frame ones; the method was immunoSEQ multiplex PCR. This sample has over 2,000,000 clones; approximately 92% occur once, and the top ten carry roughly 1.7%. Naive-designated CD8 cells lacked CD45RO, were positively enriched for CCR7, and omitted terminally differentiated effector memory CD45RA+ cells. Input material: naive CD8+ T cells from PBMCs. The receptors come from a man between 18 and 35 years old in good health. Some clones in this sample may be carry-over from other donors' samples.

This sequence joins TRBV27 and TRBJ2-1; D ambiguous. Germline assignment: CDR1 MNHEY and CDR2 SMNVEV (reference sequence). V was cut by 5 bases and J by 0 bases, with 14 bases left in between. This CDR3 region has 16 residues. CDR3 bases: TGTGCCAGCAGTCATCTGGGGTGGAGCTCCTACAATGAGCAGTTCTTC. Protein sequence: CASSHLGWSSYNEQFF.

This chain links TRBV4-3 with TRBJ1-4, with a tentative D call TRBD1 (6 bases). This CDR3 has 16 amino acids. Trimming shortened V by 3 bases and J by 7 bases, and 18 bases separated the two germline ends. CDR1 and CDR2 from the germline V gene are LGHNA and YSLEER. In DNA, the CDR3 is TGCGCCAGCAGCCACCAAGGCAGGGGTAGGGGTGAAAAACTGTTTTTT. It specifies CASSHQGRGRGEKLFF.

This clone was seen only once. The CDR3 region is CASSVAQARTGELFF. As DNA, the CDR3 is TGTGCCAGCAGCGTAGCACAGGCCAGGACCGGGGAGCTGTTTTTT. V usage is TRBV9 and J usage is TRBJ2-2, with a possible D match to TRBD1 (5 bases). Germline V lookup: CDR1 SGDLS, CDR2 YYNGEE. The CDR3 is made up of 15 amino acids. V lost 0 bases and J 5 bases, leaving 11 bases between the germline ends.

The CDR3 bases are TGTGCCAGCAGCTTGGCGGGCCACCCCTACAATGAGCAGTTCTTC. Its translation is CASSLAGHPYNEQFF. The J gene is TRBJ2-1, the V gene TRBV7-9; tentative D call: TRBD2 (5 bases). The CDR3 has 15 amino acids. Germline CDR1 is SEHNR and CDR2 is FQNEAQ (reference sequence). V was cut by 3 bases and J by 2 bases, with 11 bases left in between.

This clone was seen a few times. The gene calls are TRBV7-9 and TRBJ1-2, with unresolved D. V was clipped by 2 bases and J by 4 bases, with 17 bases between them. The CDR3 loop spans 16 amino acids. Germline CDR1 reads SEHNR; CDR2 reads FQNEAQ (reference sequence). The CDR3 coding sequence is TGTGCCAGCAGCTTAACAGACATCACAACCACCTATGGCTACACCTTC. Its translation: CASSLTDITTTYGYTF.

For the CDR3, the DNA is TGTGCCAGTAGCGTAGGACAGTGGGAAAACACCGGGGAGCTGTTTTTT. This sequence encodes CASSVGQWENTGELFF. The chain links TRBV19 to TRBJ2-2, with D perhaps TRBD1 (6 bases). The length of the CDR3 is 16 residues. V shed 6 bases and J shed 2 bases, with 16 bases lying between them. Germline V gene lookup returns CDR1 LNHDA and CDR2 SQIVND (reference sequence). The full variable domain, rest sourced from reference TRBV19 and TRBJ2-2, is DGGITQSPKYLFRKEGQNVTLSCEQNLNHDAMYWYRQDPGQGLRLIYYSQIVNDFQKGDIAEGYSVSREKKESFPLTVTSAQKNPTAFYLCASSVGQWENTGELFFGEGSRLTVL.

The gene calls are TRBV9 and TRBJ2-7; TRBD2 agrees at 14 bases. J was trimmed by 5 bases and V by 4 bases; bases with no gene match: 5. Germline CDR1 reads SGDLS; CDR2 reads YYNGEE. This CDR3 is built from 15 residues. CDR3 coding DNA: TGTGCCAGCAGCCCCGCGGGACTAGCGGGAGACGAGCAGTACTTC. It is translated as CASSPAGLAGDEQYF.

In DNA, the CDR3 is TGTGCCAGCAGCCGAACTCACCGGACAGGGAGGGGGGAGACCCAGTACTTC. Translated: CASSRTHRTGRGETQYF. The V gene is TRBV7-2, the J gene TRBJ2-5, with D possibly being TRBD1 (8 bases). The CDR3 spans 17 residues. The germline V gene encodes CDR1 SGHTA and CDR2 FQGNSA. The ends were cut back, 5 bases at V and 5 bases at J, with 24 bases in the middle.

The chain carries TRBV4-1 and TRBJ2-7, with TRBD2 as a possible D gene (5 bases). Germline V gives CDR1 MGHRA, CDR2 YSYEKL. This CDR3 is 15 amino acids long. Deletions cut 1 base from V and 3 bases from J, with 13 bases between. The DNA for the CDR3 is TGCGCCAGCAGCCAAGGACGAGGACTTAACTACGAGCAGTACTTC. Its protein is CASSQGRGLNYEQYF.

This chain connects TRBV19 to TRBJ2-7; 13 nucleotides agree with TRBD2. From germline, CDR1 is LNHDA and CDR2 SQIVND (reference sequence). The CDR3 contains 16 residues. V lost 5 bases and J lost 0; bases outside the gene matches: 4. The CDR3 spells CASSAGLAGSSYEQYF. The CDR3 nucleotides read TGTGCCAGTAGTGCGGGACTAGCGGGGAGCTCCTACGAGCAGTACTTC.